The 5 T cell receptor beta chains in this list originate from one sample, sequenced in a study of OX40 agonist ivuxolimab in advanced cancers. Data came from immunoSEQ multiplex PCR; TCRdb stores just in-frame clones and leaves some out. The table lists about 47,000 clones, around four fifths of them singletons. The sequences come from CD4+ or CD8+ T cells sorted from blood, collected in a trial of the OX40 agonist ivuxolimab. These receptors all come from an adult with an advanced solid tumor such as melanoma, head and neck, liver or kidney cancer.

This clone was recorded only once. The chain has TRBV4-1 and TRBJ2-1; D may be TRBD1 or TRBD2 (5 bases each). The V end lost 2 bases, the J end lost 5 bases, and 13 bases lay between the germline ends. The germline CDR1 and CDR2 sequences are MGHRA and YSYEKL. This CDR3 has 15 residues. CDR3 sequence: CASSQITGGNNEQFF. CDR3 coding DNA: TGCGCCAGCAGCCAAATTACAGGAGGAAACAATGAGCAGTTCTTC.

This chain links TRBV2 with TRBJ1-1; D unclear. Trimming cost V 1 base and J 2 bases, with 11 bases left between them. Germline V CDR1 and CDR2: SNHLY, FYNNEI. CDR3 length: 15 amino acids. The CDR3 is CASSEDGRRNTEAFF. DNA for the CDR3: TGTGCCAGCAGTGAAGACGGACGCCGAAACACTGAAGCTTTCTTT.

The chain's CDR3 is CASSQVGQDDEQYF. In DNA form, the CDR3 reads TGCGCCAGCAGCCAGGTTGGACAAGACGACGAGCAGTACTTC. The rearrangement joins TRBV4-1 to TRBJ2-5, with D possibly being TRBD1 (5 bases). The J call could be wrong; TRBJ2-7 is a better fit for the DNA end. The V gene's germline CDR1 is MGHRA and CDR2 YSYEKL. This CDR3 contains 14 residues.

The rearrangement links TRBV5-1 to TRBJ2-1, with no clear D. This CDR3 is 15 amino acids long. The germline V gene has CDR1 SGHRS and CDR2 YFSETQ. The V and J ends lost 1 base and 6 bases respectively, with 14 bases between them. CDR3 nucleotides: TGCGCCAGCAGCTTGTCTCTAGAAGCCGTCAATGAGCAGTTCTTC. The encoded protein is CASSLSLEAVNEQFF. The full variable domain, completed using reference TRBV5-1 and TRBJ2-1, is KAGVTQTPRYLIKTRGQQVTLSCSPISGHRSVSWYQQTPGQGLQFLFEYFSETQRNKGNFPGRFSGRQFSNSRSEMNVSTLELGDSALYLCASSLSLEAVNEQFFGPGTRLTVL.

V usage is TRBV27 and J usage is TRBJ2-5; D is ambiguous. Trimming removed 2 bases from V and 4 bases from J, with 8 bases in between. This CDR3 region has 13 residues. CDR1 is MNHEY and CDR2 is SMNVEV in the germline V gene (reference sequence). Here the CDR3 reads CASSLQSGETQYF. The CDR3 nucleotides are TGTGCCAGCAGTTTACAATCTGGAGAGACCCAGTACTTC.